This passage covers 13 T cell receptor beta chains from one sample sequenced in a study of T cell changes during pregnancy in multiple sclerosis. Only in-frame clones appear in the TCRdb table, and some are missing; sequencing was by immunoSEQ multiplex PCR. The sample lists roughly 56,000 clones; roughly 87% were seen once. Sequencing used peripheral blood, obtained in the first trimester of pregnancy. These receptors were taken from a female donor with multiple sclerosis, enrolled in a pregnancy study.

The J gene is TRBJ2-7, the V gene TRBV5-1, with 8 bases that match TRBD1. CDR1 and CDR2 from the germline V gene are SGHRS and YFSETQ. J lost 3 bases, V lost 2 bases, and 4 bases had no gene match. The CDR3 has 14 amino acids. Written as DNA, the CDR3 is TGCGCCAGCAGCTTTCAGGGGGCCAACTACGAGCAGTACTTC. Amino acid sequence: CASSFQGANYEQYF.

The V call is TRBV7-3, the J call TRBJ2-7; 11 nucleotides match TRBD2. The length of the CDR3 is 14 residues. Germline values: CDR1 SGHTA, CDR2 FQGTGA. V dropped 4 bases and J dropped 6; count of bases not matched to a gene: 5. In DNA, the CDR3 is TGTGCCAGCAGCTCACTAGCGGGAGAGGGCGAGCAGTACTTC. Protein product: CASSSLAGEGEQYF. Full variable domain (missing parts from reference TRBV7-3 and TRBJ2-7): GAGVSQTPSNKVTEKGKYVELRCDPISGHTALYWYRQSLGQGPEFLIYFQGTGAADDSGLPNDRFFAVRPEGSVSTLKIQRTERGDSAVYLCASSSLAGEGEQYFGPGTRLTVT.

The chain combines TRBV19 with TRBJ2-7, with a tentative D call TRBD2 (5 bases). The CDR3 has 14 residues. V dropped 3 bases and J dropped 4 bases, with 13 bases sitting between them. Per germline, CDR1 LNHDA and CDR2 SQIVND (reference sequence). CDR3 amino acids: CASSIPGSSYEQYF. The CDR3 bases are TGTGCCAGTAGTATCCCGGGATCCTCATACGAGCAGTACTTC.

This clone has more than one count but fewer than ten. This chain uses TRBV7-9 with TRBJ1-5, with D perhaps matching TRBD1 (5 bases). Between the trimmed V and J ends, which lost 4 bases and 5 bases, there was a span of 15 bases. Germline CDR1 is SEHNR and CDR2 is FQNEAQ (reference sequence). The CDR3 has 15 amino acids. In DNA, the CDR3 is TGTGCCAGCAGCTCCATTGAGGCGGGGGATCAGCCCCAGCATTTT. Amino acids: CASSSIEAGDQPQHF.

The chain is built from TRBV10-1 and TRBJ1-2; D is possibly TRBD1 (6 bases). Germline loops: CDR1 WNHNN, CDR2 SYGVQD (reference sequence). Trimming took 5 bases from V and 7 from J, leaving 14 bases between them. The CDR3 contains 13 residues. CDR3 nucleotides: TGCGCCAGCAGTTCTACAGGGATCCTTGGCTACACCTTC. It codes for CASSSTGILGYTF.

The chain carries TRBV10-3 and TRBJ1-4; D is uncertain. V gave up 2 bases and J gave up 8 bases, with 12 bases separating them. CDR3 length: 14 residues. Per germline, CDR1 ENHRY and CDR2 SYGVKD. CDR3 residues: CAISENSREEKLFF. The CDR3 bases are TGTGCCATCAGTGAGAACTCTCGGGAGGAAAAACTGTTTTTT.

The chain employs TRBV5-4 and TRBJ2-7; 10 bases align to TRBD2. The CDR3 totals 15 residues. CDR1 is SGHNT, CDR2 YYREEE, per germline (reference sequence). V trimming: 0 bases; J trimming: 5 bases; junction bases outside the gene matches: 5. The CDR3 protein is CASSLAWGLAHEQYF. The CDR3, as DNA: TGTGCCAGCAGCTTGGCCTGGGGACTAGCGCACGAGCAGTACTTC. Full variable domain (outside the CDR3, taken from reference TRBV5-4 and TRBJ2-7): ETGVTQSPTHLIKTRGQQVTLRCSSQSGHNTVSWYQQALGQGPQFIFQYYREEENGRGNFPPRFSGLQFPNYSSELNVNALELDDSALYLCASSLAWGLAHEQYFGPGTRLTVT.

CDR3 amino acids: CASSISGQGGYGYGYTF. DNA of the CDR3: TGTGCCAGTAGTATATCGGGACAGGGAGGTTACGGCTATGGCTACACCTTC. The V gene is TRBV19, the J gene TRBJ1-2, with TRBD1 matching over 9 bases. V shed 2 bases, J shed 4 bases, and the junction held 11 bases outside the gene matches. The CDR3 runs 17 residues. From germline, CDR1 is LNHDA and CDR2 SQIVND (reference sequence). The complete variable domain, with remaining parts taken from reference TRBV19 and TRBJ1-2, reads DGGITQSPKYLFRKEGQNVTLSCEQNLNHDAMYWYRQDPGQGLRLIYYSQIVNDFQKGDIAEGYSVSREKKESFPLTVTSAQKNPTAFYLCASSISGQGGYGYGYTFGSGTRLTVV.

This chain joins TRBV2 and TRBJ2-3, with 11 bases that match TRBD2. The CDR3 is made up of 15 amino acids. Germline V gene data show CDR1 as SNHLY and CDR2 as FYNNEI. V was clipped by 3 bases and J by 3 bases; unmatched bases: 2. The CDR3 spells CASSETSGITDTQYF. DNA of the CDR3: TGTGCCAGCAGTGAGACTAGCGGGATTACAGATACGCAGTATTTT. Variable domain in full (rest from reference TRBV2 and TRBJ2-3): EPEVTQTPSHQVTQMGQEVILRCVPISNHLYFYWYRQILGQKVEFLVSFYNNEISEKSEIFDDQFSVERPDGSNFTLKIRSTKLEDSAMYFCASSETSGITDTQYFGPGTRLTVL.

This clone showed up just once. The CDR3 DNA reads TGCGCCAGCAGCTTCCTGACTAGCGGGAGGAGGGGAGAGACCCAGTACTTC. It is translated as CASSFLTSGRRGETQYF. The chain has TRBV5-1 and TRBJ2-5; 13 nucleotides match TRBD2. The V gene end was trimmed by 2 bases and the J gene end by 4 bases; junction bases not matched to a gene: 8. The germline CDR1 and CDR2 sequences are SGHRS and YFSETQ. This CDR3 is built from 17 residues. The full variable domain, with the rest looked up from reference TRBV5-1 and TRBJ2-5, is KAGVTQTPRYLIKTRGQQVTLSCSPISGHRSVSWYQQTPGQGLQFLFEYFSETQRNKGNFPGRFSGRQFSNSRSEMNVSTLELGDSALYLCASSFLTSGRRGETQYFGPGTRLLVL.

The CDR3 loop reads CASIRGAGSVYEQYF. Written as DNA, the CDR3 is TGTGCCAGCATCCGAGGAGCAGGGTCTGTCTACGAGCAGTACTTC. J is TRBJ2-7 and V is TRBV7-9; TRBD1 might be the D (5 bases). V was shortened by 7 bases and J by 3 bases, with 19 bases between the two germline ends. CDR1 is SEHNR, CDR2 FQNEAQ, per germline (reference sequence). This CDR3 contains 15 residues.

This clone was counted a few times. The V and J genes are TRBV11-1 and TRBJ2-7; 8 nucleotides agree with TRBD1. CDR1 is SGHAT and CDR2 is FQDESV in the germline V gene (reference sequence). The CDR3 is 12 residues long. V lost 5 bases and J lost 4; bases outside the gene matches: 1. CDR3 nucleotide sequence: TGTGCCAGCAGCCGGACAGGGTACGAGCAGTACTTC. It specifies CASSRTGYEQYF.

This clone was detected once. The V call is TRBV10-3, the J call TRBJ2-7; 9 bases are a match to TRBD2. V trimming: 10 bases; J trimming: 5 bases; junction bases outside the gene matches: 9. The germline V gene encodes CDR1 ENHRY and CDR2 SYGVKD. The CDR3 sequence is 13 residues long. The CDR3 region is CATGLALEDEQYF. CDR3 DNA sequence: TGTGCCACCGGACTAGCGTTAGAGGACGAGCAGTACTTC.